Listed below are T cell receptor beta chains from one sample, sequenced in a study of T cell responses to AZD1222 COVID-19 vaccine. Clones were sequenced by immunoSEQ multiplex PCR, and TCRdb holds only the in-frame ones, with some missing. The sample yields roughly 200,000 clones, 85% to 90% seen once. Specimen: peripheral blood, collected on day 0 of AZD1222 vaccination. The receptors originated from an adult in good health. Each CDR3 is given with its conserved first and last residue. The order of the fields is CDR3 protein, CDR3 DNA, J gene, clone size, V gene, D gene. The D gene is left open where the match is weak. Size is omitted from some rows. Given values are once, few, many or a class for expanded clones.

CASSIGTGAYEQYF,TGTGCCAGTAGTATAGGGACAGGGGCCTACGAGCAGTACTTC,TRBJ2-7,.,TRBV19,TRBD1
CAWRTGPLYGYTF,TGTGCCTGGAGAACGGGACCGCTATATGGCTACACCTTC,TRBJ1-2,.,TRBV30,.
CASSLGGFEAFF,TGCGCCAGCAGCTTGGGAGGATTTGAAGCTTTCTTT,TRBJ1-1,.,TRBV5-1,.
CASSSQPNYGYTF,TGTGCCAGTAGTAGCCAACCTAACTATGGCTACACCTTC,TRBJ1-2,.,TRBV19,.
CASSEGTSGGNQETQYF,TGTGCCAGCAGTGAGGGGACTAGCGGGGGGAACCAAGAGACCCAGTACTTC,TRBJ2-5,.,TRBV2,TRBD2
CASRGGGGLTEAFF,TGCGCCAGCAGAGGTGGCGGGGGCCTGACTGAAGCTTTCTTT,TRBJ1-1,few,TRBV5-1,.
CASSLLGQTDTQYF,TGTGCCAGCAGTTTATTGGGCCAAACAGATACGCAGTATTTT,TRBJ2-3,.,TRBV27,.
CASSLFPGSTTYEQYF,TGTGCCAGCAGCTTATTTCCAGGGTCAACGACCTACGAGCAGTACTTC,TRBJ2-7,.,TRBV11-2,.
CASSEGLAVTYEQYF,TGCGCCAGCAGTGAGGGACTAGCGGTGACCTACGAGCAGTACTTC,TRBJ2-7,.,TRBV10-1,TRBD2
CASSKETYLYEQYF,TGTGCCAGCAGCAAGGAGACATACCTCTACGAGCAGTACTTC,TRBJ2-7,.,TRBV21-1,.
CASQTGTGNEKLFF,TGTGCCAGCCAAACCGGGACAGGAAATGAAAAACTGTTTTTT,TRBJ1-4,.,TRBV18,TRBD1
CASSIDQVMNTEAFF,TGTGCCAGTAGTATAGACCAAGTCATGAACACTGAAGCTTTCTTT,TRBJ1-1,.,TRBV19,.